This TCR beta chain was recovered during a study of blood T cell repertoires in COVID-19. Per the original data handling: Amplified reference gene primers provided the basis for estimating nucleated cell counts. Profiled with immunoSEQ multiplex PCR; TCRdb holds only in-frame clones, not every one. Clone size and V and J calls were adopted from that table, with D and trimming inferred from the DNA. The data contain 49,000 or so clones, 70% to 90% of them singletons. Unmatched junction bases numbered 9, after V lost 1 base and J lost 7 bases. The CDR3 extends over 15 amino acids. Germline V gene sequence: CDR1 LGHNA, CDR2 YNFKEQ.

The clonotype originates from a woman older than 75 with COVID-19, enrolled during active disease. The sequenced sample consisted of peripheral blood. This sequence joins TRBV4-2 and TRBJ2-7; TRBD2 matches 8 bases. CDR3 sequence (DNA): TGTGCCAGCAGCCAAGGCTACTCCGGGAGGGATGAGCAGTACTTC. This codes for CASSQGYSGRDEQYF.